This is a list of T cell receptor beta chains from one sample in a study of molecular identifiers for immune sequencing clone quantification. Each CDR3 protein is one row after TCRdb ran MiXCR on the PCR reads. The table shows some 65,000 distinct CDR3 sequences, with less than 20% occurring only once. The sequenced sample was naive CD8+ T cells from blood, with Jurkat cell RNA spiked in. The receptor source for this set is a human donor in good health. Some libraries in this study had Jurkat cell RNA spiked in. Each CDR3 is given with its conserved first and last residue. The D gene is left open where the match is weak. Expanded clones are given a class, and other clones once, few, many or no size at all.

clone size	V gene	D gene	J gene	CDR3 protein	CDR3 DNA
many	TRBV27	NA	TRBJ1-5	CASSLIAGSNQPQHF	TGTGCCAGCAGTTTAATTGCGGGCAGCAATCAGCCCCAGCATTTT
many	TRBV6-1	NA	TRBJ2-1	CASTTLTMGNEQFF	TGTGCCAGCACCACCCTCACCATGGGAAATGAGCAGTTCTTC
many	TRBV19	TRBD1	TRBJ1-1	CASSIPPDRGMNTEAFF	TGTGCCAGTAGTATACCGCCCGACAGGGGGATGAACACTGAAGCTTTCTTT
many	TRBV13	TRBD1	TRBJ2-3	CASSTGQGGTDTQYF	TGTGCCAGCAGCACCGGACAGGGGGGCACAGATACGCAGTATTTT
many	TRBV4-3	NA	TRBJ2-3	CASSPNLGLAGTDTQYF	TGCGCCAGCAGCCCGAACCTGGGGCTAGCAGGCACAGATACGCAGTATTTT
NA	TRBV7-9	NA	TRBJ2-1	CASSPLDDEQFF	TGTGCCAGCAGCCCTCTCGACGATGAGCAGTTCTTC
many	TRBV4-3	NA	TRBJ2-7	CASSHRPAYEQYF	TGCGCCAGCAGCCACAGACCGGCCTACGAGCAGTACTTC
many	TRBV7-8	TRBD2	TRBJ2-3	CASSSVGTSGSSADTQYF	TGTGCCAGCAGCTCCGTGGGGACTAGCGGGAGTTCCGCAGATACGCAGTATTTT
few	TRBV2	NA	TRBJ1-3	CASRERGYGNTIYF	TGTGCCAGCAGAGAAAGGGGGTACGGAAACACCATATATTTT
many	TRBV29-1	NA	TRBJ1-2	CSVTDGDGYTF	TGCAGCGTGACGGACGGAGATGGCTACACCTTC
NA	TRBV5-6	NA	TRBJ2-4	CASSFSTEGENIQYF	TGTGCCAGCAGCTTCTCCACTGAGGGGGAAAACATTCAGTACTTC
few	TRBV12-3/TRBV12-4	TRBD2	TRBJ2-1	CASSLGEGLNEQFF	TGTGCCAGCAGTTTGGGGGAGGGCCTGAATGAGCAGTTCTTC
many	TRBV11-3	NA	TRBJ1-1	CASSLSSHRVRNTEAFF	TGTGCCAGCAGCTTATCGTCCCACAGGGTAAGGAACACTGAAGCTTTCTTT
many	TRBV20-1	TRBD2	TRBJ2-1	CSARDSWTSGVPNEQFF	TGCAGTGCTAGAGATTCGTGGACTAGCGGGGTCCCCAATGAGCAGTTCTTC
few	TRBV5-4	NA	TRBJ1-1	CASSLGPGWGTEAFF	TGTGCCAGCAGCTTGGGACCGGGCTGGGGAACTGAAGCTTTCTTT
NA	TRBV7-9	NA	TRBJ1-2	CASSPLETEGLHGYTF	TGTGCCAGCAGCCCCTTAGAAACAGAGGGTTTGCATGGCTACACCTTC
many	TRBV28	NA	TRBJ1-1	CASSLWGGPLNTEAFF	TGTGCCAGCAGTTTATGGGGGGGGCCACTGAACACTGAAGCTTTCTTT
NA	TRBV7-9	TRBD2	TRBJ2-1	CASSSPLARNEQFF	TGTGCCAGCAGCTCGCCACTAGCGCGCAATGAGCAGTTCTTC
few	TRBV4-1	TRBD2	TRBJ2-1	CASNQLTSESYNEQFF	TGCGCCAGTAATCAACTGACTAGCGAGTCCTACAATGAGCAGTTCTTC
medium-sized	TRBV20-1	NA	TRBJ2-3	CSASFYWTDTDTQYF	TGCAGTGCTAGTTTCTACTGGACGGACACAGATACGCAGTATTTT
once	TRBV4-1	NA	TRBJ2-7	CASSQGGRGNYVQYF	TGCGCCAGCAGCCAAGGGGGGCGGGGAAACTACGTGCAGTACTTC
NA	TRBV7-6	NA	TRBJ2-1	CASSLNRQEYNEQFF	TGTGCCAGCAGCTTAAATCGGCAGGAGTACAATGAGCAGTTCTTC
many	TRBV12-3/TRBV12-4	TRBD2	TRBJ2-3	CASSPRLAGVPTDTQYF	TGTGCCAGCAGTCCCAGACTAGCGGGAGTCCCCACAGATACGCAGTATTTT
many	TRBV2	NA	TRBJ2-7	CASTGGRSYEQYF	TGTGCCAGCACCGGTGGAAGGTCCTACGAGCAGTACTTC
many	TRBV6-1	NA	TRBJ2-3	CASWGRDTQYF	TGTGCCAGCTGGGGACGAGATACGCAGTATTTT